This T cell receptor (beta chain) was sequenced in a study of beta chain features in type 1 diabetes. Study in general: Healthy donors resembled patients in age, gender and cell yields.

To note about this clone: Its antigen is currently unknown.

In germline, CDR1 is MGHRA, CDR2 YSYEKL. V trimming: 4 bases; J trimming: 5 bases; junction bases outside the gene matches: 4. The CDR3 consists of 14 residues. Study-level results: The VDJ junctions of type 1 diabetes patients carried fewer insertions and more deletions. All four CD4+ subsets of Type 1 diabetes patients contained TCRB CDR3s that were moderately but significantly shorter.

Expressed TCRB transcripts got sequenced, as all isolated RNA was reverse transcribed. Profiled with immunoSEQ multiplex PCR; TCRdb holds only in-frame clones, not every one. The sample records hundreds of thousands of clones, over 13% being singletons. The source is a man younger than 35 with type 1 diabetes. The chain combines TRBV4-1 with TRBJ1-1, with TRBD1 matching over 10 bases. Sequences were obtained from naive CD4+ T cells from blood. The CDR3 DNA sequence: TGCGCCAGCAGCCGCCCGGGACAGGGGACTGAAGCTTTCTTT. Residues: CASSRPGQGTEAFF.